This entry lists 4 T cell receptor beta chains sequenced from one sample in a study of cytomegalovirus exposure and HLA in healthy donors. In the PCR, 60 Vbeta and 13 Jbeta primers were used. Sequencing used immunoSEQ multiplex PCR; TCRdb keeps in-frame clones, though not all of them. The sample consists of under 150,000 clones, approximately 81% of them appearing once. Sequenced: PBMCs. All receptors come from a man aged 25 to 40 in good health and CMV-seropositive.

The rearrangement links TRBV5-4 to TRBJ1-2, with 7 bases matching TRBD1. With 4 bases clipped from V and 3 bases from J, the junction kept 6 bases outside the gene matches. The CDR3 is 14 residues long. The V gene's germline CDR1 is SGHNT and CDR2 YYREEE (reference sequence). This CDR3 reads CASSPGGGHYGYTF. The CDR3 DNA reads TGTGCCAGCAGCCCCGGAGGGGGCCACTATGGCTACACCTTC.

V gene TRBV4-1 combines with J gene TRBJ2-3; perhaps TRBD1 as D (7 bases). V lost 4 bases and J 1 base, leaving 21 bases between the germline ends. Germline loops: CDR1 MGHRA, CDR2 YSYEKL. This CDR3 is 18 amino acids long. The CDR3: CASSPYRGLGTGTDTQYF. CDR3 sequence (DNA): TGCGCCAGCAGCCCATACAGGGGATTGGGGACTGGCACAGATACGCAGTATTTT.

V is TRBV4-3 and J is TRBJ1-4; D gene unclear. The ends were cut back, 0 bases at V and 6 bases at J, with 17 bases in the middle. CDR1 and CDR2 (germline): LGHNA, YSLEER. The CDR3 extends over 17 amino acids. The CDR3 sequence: CASSQDRSIYAYEKLFF. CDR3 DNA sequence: TGCGCCAGCAGCCAAGACCGTTCTATTTATGCCTATGAAAAACTGTTTTTT.

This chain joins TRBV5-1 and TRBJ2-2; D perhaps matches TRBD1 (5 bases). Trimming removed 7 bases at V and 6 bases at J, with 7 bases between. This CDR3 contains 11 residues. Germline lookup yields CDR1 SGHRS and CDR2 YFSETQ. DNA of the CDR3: TGCGCCAGCGGACATTCCGGGGAGCTGTTTTTT. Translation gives CASGHSGELFF.